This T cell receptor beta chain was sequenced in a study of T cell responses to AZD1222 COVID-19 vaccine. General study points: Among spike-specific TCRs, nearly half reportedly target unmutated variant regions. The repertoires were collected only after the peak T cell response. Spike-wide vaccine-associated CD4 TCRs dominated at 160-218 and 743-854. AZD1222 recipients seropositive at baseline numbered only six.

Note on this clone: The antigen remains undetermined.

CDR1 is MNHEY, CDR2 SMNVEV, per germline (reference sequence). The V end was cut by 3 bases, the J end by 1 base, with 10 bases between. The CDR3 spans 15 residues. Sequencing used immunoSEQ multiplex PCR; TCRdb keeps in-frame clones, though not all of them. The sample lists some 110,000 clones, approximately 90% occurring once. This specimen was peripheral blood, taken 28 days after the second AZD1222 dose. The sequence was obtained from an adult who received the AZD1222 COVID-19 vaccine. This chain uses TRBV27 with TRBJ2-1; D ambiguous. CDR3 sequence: CASSFEGPSYNEQFF. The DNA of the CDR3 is TGTGCCAGCAGTTTTGAAGGTCCTTCCTACAATGAGCAGTTCTTC.